Following are 9 T cell receptor beta chains from one sample sequenced in a study of cytomegalovirus exposure and HLA in healthy donors. The PCR was carried out with 60 Vbeta primers and 13 Jbeta primers. Clones were sequenced by immunoSEQ multiplex PCR, and TCRdb holds only the in-frame ones, with some missing. This repertoire shows 84,000 or so clones, more than 60% found once; its top ten account for around 2.5%. Sample: PBMCs. The receptors stem from a man aged 25-40 years in good health and CMV-seronegative.

The V and J genes are TRBV18 and TRBJ2-1; D perhaps matches TRBD1 (7 bases). The germline V and J ends were trimmed by 2 bases and 7 bases, with 18 bases remaining between them. This CDR3 has 16 amino acids. Germline assignment: CDR1 KGHSH and CDR2 LQKENI. CDR3 nucleotide sequence: TGTGCCAGCTCACCAGTTCAGCAGGGGGGAATAAATGAGCAGTTCTTC. Protein product: CASSPVQQGGINEQFF.

The chain carries TRBV7-2 and TRBJ1-2; TRBD1 might be the D (6 bases). The CDR3 is made up of 15 amino acids. Trimming stripped 5 bases from V and 2 bases from J, with 15 bases between. In germline, CDR1 is SGHTA, CDR2 FQGNSA. CDR3 DNA: TGTGCCAGCAGCCCAGGGGTAGGGCTAAACTATGGCTACACCTTC. As protein: CASSPGVGLNYGYTF.

The chain combines TRBV27 with TRBJ2-1; D is unclear. The V and J ends lost 2 bases and 4 bases respectively, with 12 bases between them. The CDR3 contains 15 residues. Germline V gene lookup returns CDR1 MNHEY and CDR2 SMNVEV (reference sequence). This CDR3 reads CASSLLPGRYNEQFF. CDR3 DNA sequence: TGTGCCAGCAGTTTACTGCCTGGCAGATACAATGAGCAGTTCTTC.

The chain links TRBV5-1 to TRBJ1-2; 7 bases are a match to TRBD1. The CDR3 totals 14 residues. CDR1 and CDR2 from the germline V gene are SGHRS and YFSETQ. The V segment lost 4 bases and the J segment 6 bases; nucleotides outside the gene matches: 9. CDR3 DNA: TGCGCCAGCAGCCACTCAACAGGGGCAGATGGCTACACCTTC. Its protein product is CASSHSTGADGYTF.

This chain uses TRBV5-4 with TRBJ1-4; D may be TRBD1 (6 bases). The V end was cut by 3 bases, the J end by 6 bases, with 12 bases between. The CDR3 covers 14 residues. Germline CDR1 and CDR2: SGHNT and YYREEE (reference sequence). Here the CDR3 reads CASSSRDTHEKLFF. In DNA, the CDR3 is TGTGCCAGCAGCTCCCGGGACACCCATGAAAAACTGTTTTTT.

Comments on this clone: Other DNA sequences in the sample encode the same CDR3. This chain connects TRBV7-2 to TRBJ1-5, with TRBD1 matching 7 bases. V shed 5 bases, J shed 6 bases, and the junction held 7 bases outside the gene matches. Germline V gene sequence: CDR1 SGHTA, CDR2 FQGNSA. The CDR3 is made up of 14 amino acids. CDR3 nucleotide sequence: TGTGCCAGCAGCGTGGAACAGGGGCCTCAGCCCCAGCATTTT. Amino acids: CASSVEQGPQPQHF. The whole variable domain, filled in from reference TRBV7-2 and TRBJ1-5, reads GAGVSQSPSNKVTEKGKDVELRCDPISGHTALYWYRQSLGQGLEFLIYFQGNSAPDKSGLPSDRFSAERTGGSVSTLTIQRTQQEDSAVYLCASSVEQGPQPQHFGDGTRLSIL.

The chain is built from TRBV2 and TRBJ2-7, with a possible D match to TRBD1 (5 bases). The CDR3 sequence is 13 residues long. V lost 10 bases and J lost 7, with 20 bases in between. CDR1 is SNHLY and CDR2 is FYNNEI in the germline V gene. The CDR3 loop reads CATNGGGRGEQYF. The CDR3 DNA reads TGTGCCACCAACGGTGGCGGAAGGGGAGAGCAGTACTTC. The complete variable domain, with remaining parts taken from reference TRBV2 and TRBJ2-7, reads EPEVTQTPSHQVTQMGQEVILRCVPISNHLYFYWYRQILGQKVEFLVSFYNNEISEKSEIFDDQFSVERPDGSNFTLKIRSTKLEDSAMYFCATNGGGRGEQYFGPGTRLTVT.

This rearrangement joins TRBV28 to TRBJ1-1; a possible D gene is TRBD1 (5 bases). The CDR3 contains 15 residues. Germline CDR1 and CDR2: MDHEN and SYDVKM. The V gene lost 6 bases and the J gene lost 1 base, with 15 bases spanning the gap. In DNA, the CDR3 is TGTGCCAGCAGGTTCCGACTTACAGGGAACACTGAAGCTTTCTTT. Protein sequence: CASRFRLTGNTEAFF.

This rearrangement joins TRBV14 to TRBJ1-2; 9 bases are a match to TRBD1. The V segment lost 11 bases and the J segment 0 bases; nucleotides outside the gene matches: 7. The CDR3 contains 14 residues. Per germline, CDR1 SGHDN and CDR2 FVKESK. The CDR3 coding sequence is TGTGCCCCGGACAGGGGAATCCCTAACTATGGCTACACCTTC. Translated: CAPDRGIPNYGYTF.